This T cell receptor beta chain derives from a study of T cell changes during pregnancy in multiple sclerosis. TCRdb keeps only in-frame clones here, not all; method: immunoSEQ multiplex PCR. The sample lists some 100,000 clones, about 94% occurring once. This CDR3 is 16 amino acids long. In germline, CDR1 is SGHDT, CDR2 YYEEEE. The germline V and J ends were trimmed by 2 bases and 0 bases, with 12 bases remaining between them. The rearrangement uses TRBV5-6 and TRBJ1-3; no definite D call. This clonotype was obtained from a female donor with multiple sclerosis, enrolled in a pregnancy study. This material consisted of peripheral blood, taken before pregnancy. DNA for the CDR3: TGTGCCAGCAGCTTTGACTATTGGAGCTCTGGAAACACCATATATTTT. Its translation is CASSFDYWSSGNTIYF.